The 15 T cell receptor beta chains given below trace back to one sample, sequenced in a study of T-cell reconstitution after alpha-beta-depleted transplantation in children. A TCRbeta library incorporating unique molecular identifiers was prepared. MiXCR was run by TCRdb on the PCR reads, yielding one entry per CDR3 protein. The sample holds roughly 120,000 distinct CDR3 sequences, 9% to 12% seen once. Material: PBMCs from the stem cell graft donor, obtained from the stem cell graft. Receptors were obtained from a human donor who donated a stem cell graft to a child with acute lymphoblastic leukemia.

The sample holds many counts of this clonotype. The chain recombines TRBV25-1 with TRBJ1-5, with D hard to call. V gave up 3 bases and J gave up 9 bases, with 15 bases separating them. This CDR3 comprises 14 residues. In germline, CDR1 is MGHDK, CDR2 SYGVNS. CDR3 in amino acids: CASSEIAHQWPQHF. CDR3 coding DNA: TGTGCCAGCAGTGAGATAGCCCACCAATGGCCCCAGCATTTT.

In this sample, this clonotype turned up a few times. The chain carries TRBV19 and TRBJ2-7; weak D call: TRBD1 (6 bases). This CDR3 has 12 residues. V lost 4 bases and J lost 9, with 13 bases in between. Looked up from germline, CDR1 is LNHDA and CDR2 is SQIVND (reference sequence). DNA of the CDR3: TGTGCCAGTAGTAACAGGGAAGGCGGGCAGTACTTC. It yields the protein CASSNREGGQYF.

This clonotype appeared a few times. The rearrangement joins TRBV12-3 or TRBV12-4 to TRBJ2-7; 8 bases align to TRBD1. V lost 3 bases to trimming and J lost 5 bases; unmatched junction nucleotides: 6. The CDR3 is 14 amino acids. This CDR3 reads CASSFVQGAHEQYF. As DNA, the CDR3 is TGTGCCAGCAGTTTTGTCCAGGGGGCCCACGAGCAGTACTTC.

This clonotype was picked up many times. The genes are TRBV12-3 or TRBV12-4 and TRBJ1-4; D perhaps matches TRBD1 (5 bases). Trimming removed 6 bases at V and 8 bases at J, with 16 bases between. The CDR3 runs 14 residues. CDR3 protein: CASSTRARHEKLFF. The CDR3 nucleotides read TGTGCCAGCAGCACCAGGGCCCGGCACGAAAAACTGTTTTTT.

This clonotype was recorded many times. V usage is TRBV25-1 and J usage is TRBJ2-4, with TRBD1 matching 10 bases. CDR3 size: 22 residues. Germline V gene sequence: CDR1 MGHDK, CDR2 SYGVNS. V trimming: 3 bases; J trimming: 0 bases; junction bases outside the gene matches: 20. The CDR3 nucleotides read TGTGCCAGCAGTGACCCACTCGCTTTATCCGGGACAGGGGATCTAGCCAAAAACATTCAGTACTTC. Its translation: CASSDPLALSGTGDLAKNIQYF.

The table lists this clonotype with many counts. This chain uses TRBV20-1 with TRBJ1-5; D not certain. Trimming cost V 1 base and J 0 bases, with 10 bases left between them. Germline-derived CDR1 and CDR2 are DFQATT and SNEGSKA (reference sequence). CDR3 length: 15 residues. CDR3 sequence: CSARGPNHSNQPQHF. CDR3 nucleotides: TGCAGTGCTAGAGGACCTAACCATAGCAATCAGCCCCAGCATTTT.

This clonotype was counted at least ten times. The V gene is TRBV28, the J gene TRBJ2-7; possibly TRBD2 for D (5 bases). The CDR3 totals 13 residues. CDR1 and CDR2 (germline): MDHEN, SYDVKM. The V and J ends lost 5 bases and 5 bases respectively, with 13 bases between them. The CDR3 region is CASSLSGKNEQYF. The CDR3 DNA sequence: TGTGCCAGCAGTCTCTCCGGGAAGAACGAGCAGTACTTC. Full variable domain (rest looked up from reference TRBV28 and TRBJ2-7): DVKVTQSSRYLVKRTGEKVFLECVQDMDHENMFWYRQDPGLGLRLIYFSYDVKMKEKGDIPEGYSVSREKKERFSLILESASTNQTSMYLCASSLSGKNEQYFGPGTRLTVT.

Ten or more counts support this clonotype. The chain links TRBV5-6 to TRBJ2-3; D call uncertain. The germline V gene has CDR1 SGHDT and CDR2 YYEEEE. The CDR3 spans 15 residues. V lost 4 bases to trimming and J lost 6 bases, with 18 bases between them. The CDR3 DNA follows: TGTGCCAGCAGCGTGCCCTCGGTGTGGGCGGATACGCAGTATTTT. Its translation is CASSVPSVWADTQYF.

This clonotype has ten or more counts. This chain's CDR3 is CAISERGQGAKDTQYF. As DNA, the CDR3 is TGTGCCATCAGTGAGCGGGGACAGGGGGCAAAAGATACGCAGTATTTT. This sequence joins TRBV10-3 and TRBJ2-3; 12 bases line up with TRBD1. CDR1 and CDR2 (germline): ENHRY, SYGVKD. The CDR3 has 16 residues. V trimming: 2 bases; J trimming: 5 bases; junction bases outside the gene matches: 5.

This clonotype showed up many times. This chain connects TRBV7-2 to TRBJ1-6; 8 bases are a match to TRBD1. Germline assignment: CDR1 SGHTA and CDR2 FQGNSA. V lost 4 bases to trimming and J lost 10 bases; unmatched junction nucleotides: 3. CDR3 length: 13 residues. The DNA for the CDR3 is TGTGCCAGCAGCTCAGGGGGCCGCTCACCCCTCCACTTT. Translated: CASSSGGRSPLHF.

The chain couples TRBV27 to TRBJ2-7; 11 bases are shared with TRBD2. The CDR3 has 17 residues. Trimming at V came to 0 bases and at J to 3 bases, leaving 7 bases not matched to a gene. Germline CDR1 MNHEY, CDR2 SMNVEV (reference sequence). The CDR3 sequence is CASSLSMASGRNYEQYF. The CDR3 DNA follows: TGTGCCAGCAGTTTATCGATGGCTAGCGGGAGGAACTACGAGCAGTACTTC.

Ten or more counts support this clonotype. The chain combines TRBV27 with TRBJ1-1, with a weak D call TRBD1 (5 bases). Germline V lookup: CDR1 MNHEY, CDR2 SMNVEV (reference sequence). The CDR3 extends over 12 amino acids. The V and J ends lost 6 bases and 6 bases respectively, with 11 bases between them. The CDR3 nucleotides read TGTGCCAGCAGGCGGGGGGAGGCTGAAGCTTTCTTT. It codes for CASRRGEAEAFF.

This clonotype was detected many times. The chain links TRBV5-1 to TRBJ1-5; 9 nucleotides line up with TRBD1. The CDR3 is made up of 11 amino acids. Germline V gene data show CDR1 as SGHRS and CDR2 as YFSETQ. J gave up 5 bases and V 10 bases, and 1 base lay outside the gene matches. The CDR3 protein is CAGQGYQPQHF. In DNA, the CDR3 is TGCGCCGGACAGGGGTATCAGCCCCAGCATTTT.

This clonotype was seen many times. The J gene is TRBJ2-1, the V gene TRBV12-3 or TRBV12-4; 10 bases align to TRBD2. Trimming took 3 bases from V and 5 from J; bases not matched to a gene: 4. CDR3 length: 15 residues. The CDR3 DNA sequence: TGTGCCAGCAGTTTTCGGACTAGCGGTGACAATGAGCAGTTCTTC. Residues: CASSFRTSGDNEQFF.

This clonotype appeared many times. The chain couples TRBV5-1 to TRBJ2-5; D is unclear. The CDR3 is 14 residues long. V was trimmed by 4 bases and J by 2 bases, leaving 12 bases between them. The V gene's germline CDR1 is SGHRS and CDR2 YFSETQ. In nucleotides, the CDR3 is TGCGCCAGCAGCCCTAGGTCCCAACAAGAGACCCAGTACTTC. It is translated as CASSPRSQQETQYF.